One sample yielded the 6 T cell receptor beta chains listed below, sequenced in a study of vaccination effects on CD4 cells after COVID-19. Produced via immunoSEQ multiplex PCR; TCRdb's table is partial and in-frame only. The sample has 25,000 to 30,000 clones; just under 75% are singletons. Antigens of these TCRs are unknown. Using viral peptide pools, the ViraFEST assay grew out antigen-specific CD4+ T cells prior to sequencing. The authors isolated CD4+ T cells after roughly eleven days of culture. Each participant was given two doses of one vaccine (BNT162b2 or mRNA-1273). Sequenced here: CD4+ T cells from PBMCs cultured with HCoV-229E spike peptides, sampled after COVID-19 vaccination. The receptors were gathered from a human donor who received a COVID-19 vaccine.

This clone has a handful of counts. This sequence joins TRBV10-3 and TRBJ2-1; perhaps D is TRBD1 or TRBD2 (5 bases each). V lost 0 bases and J lost 11, with 8 bases in between. The CDR3 runs 12 residues. CDR1 ENHRY and CDR2 SYGVKD come from the germline V gene. The CDR3 region has the DNA TGTGCCATCAGTGAGTCCGAGGGACAGCAGTTCTTC. Amino acid sequence: CAISESEGQQFF.

V usage is TRBV2 and J usage is TRBJ2-7, with TRBD2 matching 12 bases. Germline CDR1 SNHLY, CDR2 FYNNEI. This CDR3 is 19 amino acids long. V lost 5 bases, J lost 4 bases, and 18 bases stayed unmatched. For the CDR3, the DNA is TGTGCCAGCAGTCAACCCTTCGGAACCCTAGCGGGAGGGCAGTACGAGCAGTACTTC. Protein: CASSQPFGTLAGGQYEQYF. The entire variable domain, with the rest obtained from reference TRBV2 and TRBJ2-7, is as follows: EPEVTQTPSHQVTQMGQEVILRCVPISNHLYFYWYRQILGQKVEFLVSFYNNEISEKSEIFDDQFSVERPDGSNFTLKIRSTKLEDSAMYFCASSQPFGTLAGGQYEQYFGPGTRLTVT.

This clone showed up just once. This chain connects TRBV29-1 to TRBJ1-2; D is undetermined. V was trimmed by 7 bases and J by 6 bases, leaving 21 bases between them. This CDR3 spans 14 amino acids. From germline, CDR1 is SQVTM and CDR2 ANQGSEA. The CDR3 DNA follows: TGCAGCGGCCGACGTCCGGGTTGGCGGGATGGCTACACCTTC. Its translation is CSGRRPGWRDGYTF.

This chain uses TRBV10-1 with TRBJ1-1; 7 nucleotides match TRBD1. In germline, CDR1 is WNHNN, CDR2 SYGVQD (reference sequence). Trimming took 4 bases from V and 1 from J; bases not matched to a gene: 6. This CDR3 is built from 15 residues. CDR3 loop: CASSGLGQANTEAFF. DNA for the CDR3: TGCGCCAGCAGTGGGCTCGGACAGGCGAACACTGAAGCTTTCTTT.

This clone was seen once. This sequence joins TRBV2 and TRBJ1-3; D is unclear. Between the trimmed V and J ends, which lost 4 bases and 8 bases, there was a span of 9 bases. Germline CDR1 SNHLY, CDR2 FYNNEI. The CDR3 extends over 12 amino acids. The CDR3 sequence is CASSGVGDTIYF. In nucleotides, the CDR3 is TGTGCCAGCAGTGGGGTTGGTGACACCATATATTTT.

J is TRBJ2-5 and V is TRBV5-1, with D uncertain. Trimming pared 1 base from V and 0 bases from J, leaving 10 bases between. CDR3 length: 15 amino acids. CDR1 is SGHRS and CDR2 is YFSETQ in the germline V gene. The CDR3 nucleotides read TGCGCCAGCAGCTTGTGGTCACTGAACCAAGAGACCCAGTACTTC. This gives the protein CASSLWSLNQETQYF.